This T cell receptor (beta chain) was documented in a study of T cells in localized non-small cell lung cancer. Method: immunoSEQ multiplex PCR; TCRdb's copy keeps in-frame clones and lacks some. The repertoire includes 14,000 to 15,000 clones, around 83% of them detected once, and approximately 26% sits in the top ten. Between the trimmed V and J ends, which lost 1 base and 7 bases, there was a span of 10 bases. This CDR3 spans 14 amino acids. The germline gives CDR1 MNHNS, CDR2 SASEGT. The gene calls are TRBV6-1 and TRBJ2-2; D may be TRBD2 (5 bases). This TCR was recovered from a female donor aged 60 or older with stage I squamous cell lung carcinoma. The input for sequencing was peripheral blood, taken before any cancer treatment. Here the CDR3 DNA reads TGTGCCAGCAGTGAAGACGGAGGTGGCGGGGAGCTGTTTTTT. Translation: CASSEDGGGGELFF.